The rows below give T cell receptor beta chains drawn from one sample of a study of Graves' ophthalmopathy and Graves' hyperthyroidism. Using its own MiXCR run on the multiplex PCR reads, TCRdb lists one record per CDR3 protein. The table shows approximately 640,000 distinct CDR3 sequences, with over 40% occurring only once. The sample consisted of peripheral blood. The receptors originated from an adult man with Graves' ophthalmopathy. Each CDR3 is given with its conserved first and last residue. D genes are given only for firm matches. Clone size is given for some rows only: seen once, a few or many times, or a class if the clone is expanded.

v_call	d_call	clone_size	j_call	cdr3_aa	cdr3_nt
TRBV29-1	TRBD1	-	TRBJ1-4	CSVEGTGGTNEKLFF	TGCAGCGTTGAGGGGACAGGGGGAACTAATGAAAAACTGTTTTTT
TRBV20-1	TRBD1	-	TRBJ1-1	CSVTGGHTEAFF	TGCAGTGTTACAGGGGGCCACACTGAAGCTTTCTTT
TRBV10-3	-	many	TRBJ1-1	CAISKNTGNMNTEAFF	TGTGCCATCAGCAAAAACACGGGGAACATGAACACTGAAGCTTTCTTT
TRBV6-5	TRBD2	-	TRBJ2-5	CASSDWTRVGETQYF	TGTGCCAGCAGTGACTGGACTAGGGTCGGGGAGACCCAGTACTTC
TRBV19	-	few	TRBJ1-2	CAWSGKQGYGYTF	TGTGCCTGGAGTGGCAAACAGGGATATGGCTACACCTTC
TRBV9	-	few	TRBJ1-5	CASSLGGINQPQHF	TGTGCCAGCAGCCTCGGAGGCATCAATCAGCCCCAGCATTTT
TRBV7-8	-	many	TRBJ2-7	CASAPQRGMNYEQYF	TGTGCCAGCGCCCCCCAGCGAGGGATGAACTACGAGCAGTACTTC
TRBV10-3	TRBD1	many	TRBJ1-1	CAISELGQGVNTEAFF	TGTGCCATCAGTGAGCTGGGACAGGGAGTGAACACTGAAGCTTTCTTT
TRBV7-9	TRBD1	-	TRBJ2-6	CASSEGTGLHSGANVLTF	TGTGCCAGCAGCGAGGGGACAGGCCTTCACTCTGGGGCCAACGTCCTGACTTTC
TRBV25-1	-	-	TRBJ1-4	CASSEWAGNTEKLFF	TGTGCCAGCAGTGAATGGGCAGGGAACACTGAAAAACTGTTTTTT
TRBV29-1	-	-	TRBJ1-2	CSVAGWGYGYTF	TGCAGTGTCGCAGGGTGGGGCTATGGCTACACCTTC
TRBV5-1	TRBD1	-	TRBJ1-4	CASGQQGNHEKLFF	TGCGCCAGTGGCCAACAGGGGAATCATGAAAAACTGTTTTTT
TRBV7-9	TRBD2	-	TRBJ2-5	CASRGLAGDRGLETQYF	TGTGCCAGCAGGGGACTAGCGGGGGACAGGGGGCTAGAGACCCAGTACTTC
TRBV7-9	TRBD1	many	TRBJ1-1	CASSPDRDTEAFF	TGTGCCAGCAGCCCAGACAGGGACACTGAAGCTTTCTTT
TRBV9	-	-	TRBJ1-2	CASSGSLDYGYTF	TGTGCCAGCAGCGGATCTTTGGACTATGGCTACACCTTC
TRBV15	TRBD1	-	TRBJ1-2	CATSRLQGDYGYTF	TGTGCCACCAGCAGACTGCAGGGGGACTATGGCTACACCTTC
TRBV15	TRBD1	-	TRBJ2-7	CATSRGTDFYEQYF	TGTGCCACCAGCAGGGGGACAGACTTCTACGAGCAGTACTTC
TRBV29-1	TRBD1	-	TRBJ2-7	CSVCRQGPPYEQYF	TGCAGCGTTTGTAGACAGGGGCCCCCCTACGAGCAGTACTTC
TRBV7-2	-	many	TRBJ2-6	CASSGRTGLHSGANVLTF	TGTGCCAGCAGCGGGAGGACAGGCCTTCACTCTGGGGCCAACGTCCTGACTTTC
TRBV19	TRBD1	-	TRBJ1-2	CASSRIGQGDGYTF	TGTGCCAGTAGTCGGATCGGACAGGGGGATGGCTACACCTTC
TRBV12-5	TRBD2	-	TRBJ2-7	CASGKLAGGRYEQYF	TGTGCTAGTGGTAAACTAGCGGGGGGTAGATACGAGCAGTACTTC
TRBV20-1	TRBD2	many	TRBJ2-7	CSAREGRGGLSYEQYF	TGCAGTGCTAGAGAGGGGCGGGGGGGCCTCTCCTACGAGCAGTACTTC
TRBV27	-	-	TRBJ1-5	CASSYPGLSNQPQHF	TGTGCCAGCAGTTACCCGGGGCTTAGCAATCAGCCCCAGCATTTT
TRBV6-5	-	many	TRBJ2-5	CASRKWVQMETQYF	TGTGCCAGCAGGAAATGGGTGCAGATGGAGACCCAGTACTTC
TRBV29-1	TRBD2	many	TRBJ2-5	CSVRGEETQYF	TGCAGCGTGCGGGGGGAAGAGACCCAGTACTTC
TRBV29-1	-	-	TRBJ1-4	CSVESDSGDGEKLFF	TGCAGCGTTGAATCGGACAGTGGGGACGGAGAAAAACTGTTTTTT
TRBV7-3	TRBD2	-	TRBJ2-2	CASSLPTSGSLNYANTGELFF	TGTGCCAGCAGCCTCCCGACTAGCGGGAGCCTCAACTACGCGAACACCGGGGAGCTGTTTTTT
TRBV7-9	-	-	TRBJ2-7	CASSPWDNSYEQYF	TGTGCCAGCAGCCCGTGGGACAACTCCTACGAGCAGTACTTC
TRBV25-1	-	-	TRBJ2-7	CASSVPSGGVYNEQYF	TGTGCCAGCAGCGTACCAAGCGGAGGGGTCTACAATGAGCAGTACTTC
TRBV10-2	-	-	TRBJ2-1	CASNLGREQFF	TGCGCCAGCAACCTAGGGCGGGAGCAGTTCTTC
TRBV12-3/TRBV12-4	TRBD1	many	TRBJ1-1	CASSPQGVNTEAFF	TGTGCCAGCAGTCCGCAGGGGGTGAACACTGAAGCTTTCTTT
TRBV29-1	TRBD1	-	TRBJ1-2	CSVEPGQPYGYTF	TGCAGCGTTGAACCGGGACAGCCCTATGGCTACACCTTC